The 4 T cell receptor beta chains listed next were all sequenced from one sample in a study of STAT5B mutations in CD4+ large granular lymphocyte leukemia. Assay: immunoSEQ multiplex PCR; the TCRdb copy retains only in-frame clones and omits some. Altogether about 30,000 clones are present, more than 75% being singletons, with the ten largest covering around 2%. The specimen sequenced was CD4+ T cells from blood buffy coats. All receptors come from a human donor in good health.

In this sample, this clone turned up once. The chain couples TRBV29-1 to TRBJ2-5; the match to TRBD1 covers 9 bases. The J call may be incorrect, as the DNA end agrees better with TRBJ2-7. The CDR3 covers 14 residues. Germline CDR1 is SQVTM and CDR2 is ANQGSEA. The CDR3 nucleotides read TGCAGCGCAATCCCCATGGGGACAGGGCGCGAGCAGTACTTC. It yields the protein CSAIPMGTGREQYF.

This clone was picked up one time. This chain uses TRBV4-3 with TRBJ2-2; TRBD2 aligns across 10 bases. The CDR3 loop spans 17 amino acids. Trimming cost V 4 bases and J 4 bases; bases outside gene matches: 9. Germline loops: CDR1 LGHNA, CDR2 YSLEER. CDR3 sequence: CASSPGIAGGSTGELFF. The CDR3 nucleotides are TGCGCCAGCAGCCCCGGGATAGCGGGAGGTAGCACCGGGGAGCTGTTTTTT.

This chain uses TRBV11-2 with TRBJ2-4, with no clear D. Germline V gives CDR1 SGHAT, CDR2 FQNNGV. V was pared by 6 bases and J by 0 bases, with 9 bases between. CDR3 length: 14 amino acids. CDR3 bases: TGTGCCAGCAGGCCTCCGGTAGCCAAAAACATTCAGTACTTC. This translates into CASRPPVAKNIQYF.

This clone came up a few times. This chain joins TRBV6-6 and TRBJ1-2; no clear D gene. Deletions cut 2 bases from V and 8 bases from J, with 6 bases between. The germline CDR1 and CDR2 sequences are MNHNY and SVGAGI (reference sequence). This CDR3 has 11 amino acids. CDR3: CASSYTWGYTF. The CDR3 DNA reads as TGTGCCAGCAGTTACACGTGGGGCTACACCTTC.